This T cell receptor beta chain was identified during a study of tumor-infiltrating lymphocytes in primary liver carcinoma. Investigators took RNA and DNA out together from roughly 21-30 mg of unsorted bulk tissue. Between the trimmed V and J ends, which lost 6 bases and 5 bases, there was a span of 17 bases. This CDR3 has 14 residues. Note on this clonotype: Being one base from a much bigger clone, this may be a read error.

The researchers produced TCR beta cDNA from 450 to 600 ng total RNA with a constant-region primer. Libraries for TCR beta were built through three nested multiplex PCR rounds, which together made up a slightly modified ARM-PCR procedure. Each of the first two PCR rounds ran roughly 10 cycles with TRBV1-TRBV30 forward and C-beta reverse primers. One entry per CDR3 protein results from TCRdb running MiXCR on the multiplex PCR reads. The data show about 96,000 distinct CDR3 sequences, roughly 70% seen once. Source material: tumor-adjacent normal liver tissue. The J gene is TRBJ2-7, the V gene TRBV12-3 or TRBV12-4; D might be TRBD1 (6 bases). This receptor was identified in a man aged 40-49 years with primary liver carcinoma and hepatitis B virus infection. CDR3 DNA: TGTGCCAGCAGCCGCCGGACAGCATACAACGAGCAGTACTTC. As protein: CASSRRTAYNEQYF.